This TCR beta chain came from a study of blood T cell repertoires in COVID-19. Study details: Sources were T cells, B-cell-depleted T cells, or PBMCs; the material itself was cDNA or gDNA.

Original data processing: It was from reference gene primer amplification that nucleated cell counts were estimated. The data were produced by immunoSEQ multiplex PCR, yet TCRdb's version contains in-frame clones alone and is incomplete. V and J calls and clone size follow that table, whereas D and trimming were derived from the DNA. The table includes 310,000 or so clones, roughly 86% detected once. Looked up from germline, CDR1 is MNHEY and CDR2 is SVGAGI. The CDR3 totals 15 residues. The V end lost 8 bases, the J end lost 8 bases, and 21 bases lay between the germline ends. Sequenced sample: peripheral blood. This chain links TRBV6-5 with TRBJ1-4, with D unresolved. This clonotype was obtained from a woman aged 30 to 39 who had recovered from COVID-19. CDR3 DNA: TGTGCCAGCGGGCCCTCCGGGAAAGAGAGGGAAAAACTGTTTTTT. It yields the protein CASGPSGKEREKLFF.